This T cell receptor beta chain was found in a study of T cell repertoires in cytomegalovirus infection. Between the trimmed V and J ends, which lost 5 bases and 1 base, there was a span of 8 bases. The CDR3 is 14 residues long. Comments on this clonotype: Antigen specificity is unknown.

Via MiXCR, TCRdb re-called the reads, giving one row per CDR3 protein. The data contain about 500,000 distinct CDR3 sequences, 33% of them singletons. Study-level results: Accumulated public TCR beta family frequency recognized individuals carrying CMV together with the relevant HLA.

This TCR came from a human donor in good health (CMV status not recorded). Some clones in this sample may be carry-over from other donors' samples. The chain employs TRBV12-3 or TRBV12-4 and TRBJ2-2; tentatively, D is TRBD1 (5 bases). The sequencing here drew on cultured PBMCs, taken from culture after CMV antigen stimulation. CDR3 bases: TGTGCCAGCAGTCAACAGGAGAACACCGGGGAGCTGTTTTTT. It specifies CASSQQENTGELFF.